The next 30 T cell receptor beta chains were all read from a single sample in a study of cytotoxic CD8 clonotypes in ibrutinib-treated CLL. Here immunoSEQ multiplex PCR was the method, and the copy in TCRdb shows in-frame clones only, minus some. The sample contains 250,000 or so clones, 70% of which appear only once. The sequencing used PBMCs, collected after 24 months of ibrutinib treatment. The receptors derive from a human donor with chronic lymphocytic leukemia.

CDR3 amino acids: CASSQDRADGYTF. In DNA form, the CDR3 reads TGCGCCAGCAGCCAGGACAGGGCGGATGGCTACACCTTC. The chain is built from TRBV5-1 and TRBJ1-2; 8 nucleotides match TRBD1. The germline CDR1 and CDR2 sequences are SGHRS and YFSETQ. V lost 4 bases and J lost 6; bases outside the gene matches: 5. The CDR3 sequence is 13 residues long.

This clone was counted a few times. The chain links TRBV5-5 to TRBJ2-7; the match to TRBD1 covers 8 bases. The CDR3 extends over 15 amino acids. V trimming: 2 bases; J trimming: 3 bases; junction bases outside the gene matches: 7. Germline CDR1 and CDR2: SGHKS and YYEKEE (reference sequence). CDR3 DNA: TGTGCCAGCAGCTTCTCCGGGACAGGTTACTACGAGCAGTACTTC. Residues: CASSFSGTGYYEQYF.

The gene calls are TRBV9 and TRBJ1-4, with TRBD1 as a possible D gene (6 bases). V was pared by 3 bases and J by 5 bases, with 11 bases between. Germline values: CDR1 SGDLS, CDR2 YYNGEE. The CDR3 spans 14 residues. CDR3 coding DNA: TGTGCCAGCAGCGCCCCAGGGACAAATGAAAAACTGTTTTTT. Protein product: CASSAPGTNEKLFF.

The J gene is TRBJ2-3, the V gene TRBV7-3, with D tentatively TRBD1 or TRBD2 (5 bases each). The CDR3 is 13 residues long. Germline V CDR1 and CDR2: SGHTA, FQGTGA. With 8 bases removed from V and 5 bases from J, the gap between germline ends came to 14 bases. The CDR3 loop reads CASGIGALDTQYF. CDR3 nucleotide sequence: TGTGCCAGCGGCATCGGGGCTTTAGATACGCAGTATTTT.

The sample holds a few counts of this clone. V usage is TRBV2 and J usage is TRBJ2-5; TRBD1 is a possible D gene (6 bases). This CDR3 is built from 14 residues. CDR1 is SNHLY and CDR2 is FYNNEI in the germline V gene. Trimming removed 3 bases from V and 5 bases from J, with 13 bases in between. In nucleotides, the CDR3 is TGTGCCAGCAGTGAGTTCAGGGGACATGAGACCCAGTACTTC. Its protein is CASSEFRGHETQYF.

The V and J genes are TRBV27 and TRBJ1-5; no firm D call. Germline lookup yields CDR1 MNHEY and CDR2 SMNVEV (reference sequence). CDR3 length: 15 amino acids. The V end lost 0 bases, the J end lost 0 bases, and 6 bases lay between the germline ends. CDR3 nucleotide sequence: TGTGCCAGCAGTTTATCGGTGTATAGCAATCAGCCCCAGCATTTT. Residues: CASSLSVYSNQPQHF.

This clone was observed a handful of times. This sequence joins TRBV28 and TRBJ2-7, with 7 bases that match TRBD1. V lost 7 bases, J lost 10 bases, and 7 bases stayed unmatched. Per germline, CDR1 MDHEN and CDR2 SYDVKM. CDR3 length equals 11 residues. The CDR3 nucleotides are TGTGCCAGCACCGAAAGGGACAGACAGTACTTC. Its protein is CASTERDRQYF.

The chain carries TRBV2 and TRBJ1-1, with D possibly being TRBD1 (5 bases). Germline V gene lookup returns CDR1 SNHLY and CDR2 FYNNEI. Trimming removed 8 bases from V and 6 bases from J, with 22 bases in between. This CDR3 contains 15 residues. The CDR3 DNA follows: TGTGCCAGCCGAGCCACGGAGGGGATTTCTTCTGAAGCTTTCTTT. Translated, it gives CASRATEGISSEAFF.

The V and J genes are TRBV10-3 and TRBJ1-2; 7 positions match TRBD1. Germline-derived CDR1 and CDR2 are ENHRY and SYGVKD. The V segment lost 0 bases and the J segment 4 bases; nucleotides outside the gene matches: 11. The CDR3 has 17 residues. The CDR3 loop reads CAISESQGTAEVYGYTF. CDR3 in DNA: TGTGCCATCAGTGAGTCCCAAGGGACAGCTGAAGTCTATGGCTACACCTTC.

The chain links TRBV2 to TRBJ2-7; either TRBD1 or TRBD2 may fit D (6 bases each). V lost 6 bases, J lost 2 bases, and 17 bases lay in between. Germline V gene lookup returns CDR1 SNHLY and CDR2 FYNNEI. There are 15 residues in the CDR3. CDR3 coding DNA: TGTGCCAGCAGCCTGGAGAGGGGGGACCCCTACGAGCAGTACTTC. Translation gives CASSLERGDPYEQYF.

The rearrangement joins TRBV27 to TRBJ2-1; D possibly corresponds to TRBD2 (6 bases). In germline, CDR1 is MNHEY, CDR2 SMNVEV (reference sequence). CDR3 size: 16 residues. V gave up 4 bases and J gave up 2 bases, with 15 bases separating them. Written as DNA, the CDR3 is TGTGCCAGCAGTTCGCGGGACTTTCTGACCTACAATGAGCAGTTCTTC. It encodes CASSSRDFLTYNEQFF.

The chain employs TRBV9 and TRBJ1-1; D gene ambiguous. This CDR3 contains 14 residues. V was trimmed by 0 bases and J by 7 bases, leaving 13 bases between them. From germline, CDR1 is SGDLS and CDR2 YYNGEE. The chain's CDR3 is CASSVARTGNEAFF. The CDR3 DNA reads as TGTGCCAGCAGCGTAGCGAGGACGGGCAATGAAGCTTTCTTT.

This chain uses TRBV15 with TRBJ2-1, with a tentative D call TRBD2 (6 bases). The CDR3 contains 16 residues. Germline CDR1 reads LNHNV; CDR2 reads YYDKDF (reference sequence). V was trimmed by 0 bases and J by 8 bases, leaving 17 bases between them. The CDR3 loop is CATSREIARGSDEQFF. In DNA form, the CDR3 reads TGTGCCACCAGCAGAGAAATAGCGCGGGGCTCGGATGAGCAGTTCTTC.

This chain joins TRBV7-3 and TRBJ2-1; the match to TRBD2 covers 16 bases. Germline lookup yields CDR1 SGHTA and CDR2 FQGTGA. V lost 5 bases to trimming and J lost 10 bases; unmatched junction nucleotides: 8. The CDR3 covers 16 residues. The CDR3 coding sequence is TGTGCCAGCAGCCCAACGGGACTAGCGGGAGGGAGGGAGCAGTTCTTC. Its translation is CASSPTGLAGGREQFF.

The rearrangement links TRBV6-5 to TRBJ1-5, with a possible D match to TRBD1 (5 bases). The length of the CDR3 is 15 residues. The germline V and J ends were trimmed by 5 bases and 0 bases, with 11 bases remaining between them. Germline-derived CDR1 and CDR2 are MNHEY and SVGAGI. The CDR3 bases are TGTGCCAGCAGTCGCAGGGCAGATAGCAATCAGCCCCAGCATTTT. Residues: CASSRRADSNQPQHF.

This clone was seen a single time. In the same sample, other DNA sequences code for this CDR3. The V and J genes are TRBV27 and TRBJ2-7; 9 bases map to TRBD2. V lost 4 bases, J lost 4 bases, and 11 bases stayed unmatched. Per the germline V gene, CDR1 is MNHEY and CDR2 is SMNVEV (reference sequence). This CDR3 is 16 amino acids long. The CDR3 sequence: CASSSDGLAGKYEQYF. CDR3 DNA: TGTGCCAGCAGTTCCGATGGGCTAGCGGGAAAATACGAGCAGTACTTC.

This chain joins TRBV12-5 and TRBJ2-1; the match to TRBD2 covers 13 bases. J was trimmed by 7 bases and V by 6 bases; bases with no gene match: 6. The germline V gene encodes CDR1 LGHNT and CDR2 FRNRAP. This CDR3 comprises 15 residues. The CDR3 DNA sequence: TGTGCTAGTGGGACCGGGACTAGCGGGATAAATGAGCAGTTCTTC. This codes for CASGTGTSGINEQFF. The full variable domain, rest sourced from reference TRBV12-5 and TRBJ2-1, is DARVTQTPRHKVTEMGQEVTMRCQPILGHNTVFWYRQTMMQGLELLAYFRNRAPLDDSGMPKDRFSAEMPDATLATLKIQPSEPRDSAVYFCASGTGTSGINEQFFGPGTRLTVL.

This clone was detected only a few times. This chain links TRBV28 with TRBJ2-1; tentative D call: TRBD2 (6 bases). There are 12 residues in the CDR3. The germline gives CDR1 MDHEN, CDR2 SYDVKM. Trimming removed 2 bases from V and 14 bases from J, with 13 bases in between. CDR3 bases: TGTGCCAGCAGTTTACTAGCGCGACCGAAGTTCTTC. Translated: CASSLLARPKFF.

The chain uses TRBV27 and TRBJ1-3, with 9 bases matching TRBD1. Germline V CDR1 and CDR2: MNHEY, SMNVEV (reference sequence). This CDR3 comprises 17 residues. J was trimmed by 1 base and V by 5 bases; bases with no gene match: 9. CDR3 in DNA: TGTGCCAGCAGTCGGGGACAGGGAGGCCCATCTGGAAACACCATATATTTT. It translates to CASSRGQGGPSGNTIYF.

The rearrangement links TRBV6-5 to TRBJ2-7; the match to TRBD1 covers 7 bases. Trimming cost V 3 bases and J 1 base; bases outside gene matches: 9. Per germline, CDR1 MNHEY and CDR2 SVGAGI. The CDR3 totals 16 residues. In DNA, the CDR3 is TGTGCCAGCAGTTATCTGGGGACAGTTAGGTCCTACGAGCAGTACTTC. Its translation is CASSYLGTVRSYEQYF.

The chain joins TRBV15 to TRBJ2-7; no definite D call. V was cut by 0 bases and J by 4 bases, with 13 bases left in between. The CDR3 has 15 amino acids. Per the germline V gene, CDR1 is LNHNV and CDR2 is YYDKDF (reference sequence). CDR3 amino acids: CATSRDLDPAYEQYF. The CDR3 DNA follows: TGTGCCACCAGCAGAGATTTGGACCCAGCTTACGAGCAGTACTTC.

The rearrangement uses TRBV18 and TRBJ2-3; possible D gene TRBD1, 5 bases. There are 14 residues in the CDR3. Per germline, CDR1 KGHSH and CDR2 LQKENI. V shed 1 base and J shed 2 bases, with 7 bases lying between them. CDR3 DNA: TGTGCCAGCTCACCACAGGGGTACACAGATACGCAGTATTTT. Translated: CASSPQGYTDTQYF.

The gene calls are TRBV6-4 and TRBJ2-5, with TRBD1 as a possible D gene (5 bases). CDR3 size: 14 residues. Germline CDR1 MRHNA, CDR2 SNTAGT. With 8 bases removed from V and 5 bases from J, the gap between germline ends came to 18 bases. CDR3 amino acids: CASGGHFQRETQYF. CDR3 DNA: TGTGCCAGCGGCGGACATTTCCAACGGGAGACCCAGTACTTC.

The gene calls are TRBV28 and TRBJ1-2, with D unresolved. This CDR3 has 12 amino acids. The V end was cut by 5 bases, the J end by 5 bases, with 9 bases between. CDR1 and CDR2 (germline): MDHEN, SYDVKM. CDR3 residues: CASSTGPYGYTF. CDR3 sequence (DNA): TGTGCCAGCAGTACCGGGCCTTATGGCTACACCTTC.

This clone was counted ten times or more. The V gene is TRBV11-3, the J gene TRBJ1-3; no firm D call. CDR1 SGHNT and CDR2 YENEEA come from the germline V gene. V was shortened by 5 bases and J by 6 bases, with 8 bases between the two germline ends. This CDR3 is built from 12 residues. CDR3 coding DNA: TGTGCCAGCAGCCTTAGCGTAAACACCATATATTTT. This gives the protein CASSLSVNTIYF.

The chain is built from TRBV18 and TRBJ1-2, with D possibly being TRBD1 (5 bases). Trimming took off 0 bases at V and 2 bases at J, with 7 bases between the two ends. This CDR3 contains 14 residues. Looked up from germline, CDR1 is KGHSH and CDR2 is LQKENI. The CDR3 nucleotides are TGTGCCAGCTCACCACCTAACAGGAACTATGGCTACACCTTC. It translates to CASSPPNRNYGYTF.

This chain links TRBV6-5 with TRBJ2-3; D uncertain. CDR3 length: 14 amino acids. The germline V and J ends were trimmed by 4 bases and 2 bases, with 10 bases remaining between them. The germline gives CDR1 MNHEY, CDR2 SVGAGI. CDR3 sequence reads: CASSFPGHTDTQYF. CDR3 sequence (DNA): TGTGCCAGCAGTTTCCCGGGCCACACAGATACGCAGTATTTT.

J is TRBJ2-2 and V is TRBV7-2, with a tentative D call TRBD1 (6 bases). Trimming removed 5 bases at V and 1 base at J, with 8 bases between. The germline V gene encodes CDR1 SGHTA and CDR2 FQGNSA. CDR3 length equals 14 residues. The CDR3 spells CASSRRGNTGELFF. The CDR3 DNA reads TGTGCCAGCAGCCGCAGGGGGAACACCGGGGAGCTGTTTTTT.

This chain joins TRBV11-1 and TRBJ1-2; no firm D call. The CDR3 covers 14 residues. V lost 0 bases and J lost 2, with 7 bases in between. CDR1 and CDR2 from the germline V gene are SGHAT and FQDESV (reference sequence). The CDR3 loop reads CASSLAGGNYGYTF. The CDR3 DNA reads as TGTGCCAGCAGCTTAGCCGGCGGAAACTATGGCTACACCTTC. The entire variable domain, with the rest obtained from reference TRBV11-1 and TRBJ1-2, is as follows: EAEVAQSPRYKITEKSQAVAFWCDPISGHATLYWYRQILGQGPELLVQFQDESVVDDSQLPKDRFSAERLKGVDSTLKIQPAELGDSAMYLCASSLAGGNYGYTFGSGTRLTVV.

V and J are TRBV2 and TRBJ1-2; D call uncertain. Germline CDR1 SNHLY, CDR2 FYNNEI. This CDR3 comprises 15 residues. With 3 bases removed from V and 4 bases from J, the gap between germline ends came to 15 bases. The CDR3 protein is CASSDRSGLGYGYTF. In nucleotides, the CDR3 is TGTGCCAGCAGTGATCGGTCAGGTCTCGGCTATGGCTACACCTTC.